Listed here are 5 T cell receptor beta chains from one sample, sequenced in a study of vaccination and CD4 T cells after COVID-19. The antigens of these receptors remain unknown. Scientists ran DNA taken from cultured CD4+ T cells through the Oncomine TCR Beta short-read assay for sequencing. TCRdb re-derived calls from the PCR reads in MiXCR, one entry per CDR3 protein. The table includes approximately 14,000 distinct CDR3 sequences, 20% to 25% detected once. Treatment denoted: approximately 10-day PBMC culture with coronavirus spike peptide pools or control peptides (ViraFEST assay). The material sequenced was CD4+ T cells from blood, cultured in vitro, taken before SARS-CoV-2 vaccination. These TCRs come from a human donor who received a COVID-19 vaccine.

In its sample, this clonotype was seen a few times. V is TRBV20-1 and J is TRBJ1-2, with D possibly TRBD1 on 5 matching bases. CDR1 is DFQATT and CDR2 is SNEGSKA in the germline V gene (reference sequence). V was clipped by 7 bases and J by 3 bases, with 9 bases between them. The CDR3 spans 11 residues. DNA of the CDR3: TGCAGTGTCCCAGGGCACTATGGCTACACCTTC. Its translation: CSVPGHYGYTF.

This chain joins TRBV7-6 and TRBJ2-3, with D maybe TRBD2 (5 bases). Germline CDR1 SGHVS, CDR2 FNYEAQ. The ends were cut back, 1 base at V and 4 bases at J, with 9 bases in the middle. The CDR3 is made up of 14 amino acids. The CDR3 region is CASSLGSAADTQYF. CDR3 bases: TGTGCCAGCAGCTTAGGATCAGCGGCAGATACGCAGTATTTT.

This clonotype was counted only a few times. This chain joins TRBV19 and TRBJ2-3, with D possibly called TRBD1 or TRBD2 (5 bases each). The CDR3 is made up of 13 amino acids. Germline values: CDR1 LNHDA, CDR2 SQIVND (reference sequence). Deletions cut 7 bases from V and 4 bases from J, with 12 bases between. This CDR3 reads CASNRMGADTQYF. The CDR3 nucleotides are TGTGCCAGTAATCGGATGGGGGCAGATACGCAGTATTTT.

V is TRBV7-8 and J is TRBJ2-5, with 8 bases matching TRBD1. The germline CDR1 and CDR2 sequences are SGHVS and FQNEAQ. J lost 5 bases, V lost 5 bases, and 7 bases had no gene match. CDR3 length: 14 amino acids. CDR3 DNA sequence: TGTGCCAGCAGCCGCGGACAGGGAGTGGAGACCCAGTACTTC. This sequence encodes CASSRGQGVETQYF.

This clonotype appeared a few times. This sequence joins TRBV24-1 and TRBJ1-5; a possible D gene is TRBD1 (6 bases). Germline values: CDR1 KGHDR, CDR2 SFDVKD. This CDR3 comprises 14 residues. V was trimmed by 11 bases and J by 2 bases, leaving 15 bases between them. The CDR3 DNA is TGTGCCAACGGAGCCGGGACACGCAATCAGCCCCAGCATTTT. Protein: CANGAGTRNQPQHF.